One and the same sample provided the 25 T cell receptor beta chains below, sequenced in a study of blood T cells in healthy people across ages. For the second PCR, which ran for roughly 6 to 12 cycles, a sample-barcoded 5' primer and a J-beta primer mix were used. TCRdb passed the 5' RACE reads through MiXCR, listing each CDR3 protein once. This table holds roughly 1.7 million distinct CDR3 sequences, roughly a third found once. Source material: blood. These TCRs come from a woman aged 25 to 45 in good health.

This clonotype was seen only once. The junction differs from germline at one of its ends, possibly a read error. The chain uses TRBV7-9 and TRBJ2-7; 8 positions agree with TRBD2. This CDR3 has 11 residues. Germline CDR1 is SEHNR and CDR2 is FQNEAQ (reference sequence). The CDR3 loop reads CTSSGGHEQYF. The DNA for the CDR3 is TGTACCAGCAGCGGGGGACATGAGCAGTACTTC.

The chain recombines TRBV3-1 with TRBJ1-1, with 7 nucleotides matching TRBD1. The CDR3 runs 16 residues. The J segment lost 1 base and the V segment lost 4 bases, leaving 9 bases of the junction unmatched. CDR1 LGHDT and CDR2 YNNKEL come from the germline V gene (reference sequence). CDR3 protein: CASSLRQGLRNTEAFF. CDR3 DNA sequence: TGTGCCAGCAGCCTGAGACAGGGTTTGAGGAACACTGAAGCTTTCTTT. The complete variable domain, with remaining parts taken from reference TRBV3-1 and TRBJ1-1, reads DTAVSQTPKYLVTQMGNDKSIKCEQNLGHDTMYWYKQDSKKFLKIMFSYNNKELIINETVPNRFSPKSPDKAHLNLHINSLELGDSAVYFCASSLRQGLRNTEAFFGQGTRLTVV.

Many counts were recorded for this clonotype. Its ends do not fully match the called genes, so a read error is possible. V gene TRBV5-1 combines with J gene TRBJ2-7; D gene unclear. The germline gives CDR1 SGHRS, CDR2 YFSETQ. The CDR3 consists of 11 residues. CDR3 nucleotide sequence: TGTGCCAGCAGTTTCAGCGACGAGCAGTACTTC. Protein sequence: CASSFSDEQYF.

The sample holds a few counts of this clonotype. For the CDR3, the DNA is TGTGCCAGCAACACGGGGCTAGCGGGGACCGGGGAGCTGTTTTTT. Translating gives CASNTGLAGTGELFF. The chain couples TRBV9 to TRBJ2-2; TRBD2 aligns across 9 bases. This CDR3 comprises 15 residues. The J segment lost 5 bases and the V segment lost 6 bases, leaving 8 bases of the junction unmatched. Looked up from germline, CDR1 is SGDLS and CDR2 is YYNGEE.

This chain uses TRBV20-1 with TRBJ2-2; 8 positions agree with TRBD2. CDR1 and CDR2 (germline): DFQATT, SNEGSKA (reference sequence). The trim removed 5 bases at V and 6 bases at J, leaving 5 bases unmatched. The CDR3 sequence is 13 residues long. DNA of the CDR3: TGCAGTGCTTCCGGGACTAGATCCGGGGAGCTGTTTTTT. Translated, it gives CSASGTRSGELFF.

The chain couples TRBV10-3 to TRBJ2-1; D not certain. The J call may be wrong; the DNA end is better matched by TRBJ2-7. The CDR3 covers 17 residues. CDR1 is ENHRY and CDR2 is SYGVKD in the germline V gene. CDR3 sequence (DNA): TGTGCCATCAGTGATGCCCCGGGTGGAAGCTCCTACAATGAGCAGTACTTC. Translated, it gives CAISDAPGGSSYNEQYF.

The chain combines TRBV20-1 with TRBJ1-5; 9 nucleotides line up with TRBD1. The trim removed 2 bases at V and 4 bases at J, leaving 9 bases unmatched. The CDR3 is 16 amino acids. Germline-derived CDR1 and CDR2 are DFQATT and SNEGSKA (reference sequence). CDR3 protein: CSARPQGALVNQPQHF. In DNA, the CDR3 is TGCAGTGCTAGACCACAGGGGGCCTTAGTGAATCAGCCCCAGCATTTT.

This clonotype showed up just a few times. V is TRBV3-1 and J is TRBJ2-7; 8 nucleotides agree with TRBD2. V was pared by 4 bases and J by 2 bases, with 10 bases of the junction left unmatched. The CDR3 is 16 residues long. CDR1 is LGHDT, CDR2 YNNKEL, per germline (reference sequence). DNA for the CDR3: TGTGCCAGCAGCCCGGCTGTTCAAGCGGGGGCCTACGAGCAGTACTTC. The encoded protein is CASSPAVQAGAYEQYF.

In regard to this clonotype: One base separates it from a far larger clone, so it is likely a read error. The V call is TRBV7-3, the J call TRBJ2-1, with D uncertain. Germline loops: CDR1 SGHTA, CDR2 FQGTGA. The CDR3 runs 13 residues. The CDR3 is CSSSLGSYNEQFF. The CDR3 bases are TGTTCCAGCAGCTTAGGTTCCTACAATGAGCAGTTCTTC.

This clonotype has only a few counts. The chain joins TRBV20-1 to TRBJ1-1, with TRBD1 as a possible D gene (5 bases). Trimming left V 0 bases short and J 4 bases short, with 15 bases between. The CDR3 totals 15 residues. Germline V gives CDR1 DFQATT, CDR2 SNEGSKA (reference sequence). The CDR3 region has the DNA TGCAGTGCTAGAGATGCAGGACCTGGGGCCACTGAAGCTTTCTTT. It yields the protein CSARDAGPGATEAFF.

The chain is built from TRBV5-5 and TRBJ1-5, with 9 bases matching TRBD1. This CDR3 spans 18 amino acids. Germline-derived CDR1 and CDR2 are SGHKS and YYEKEE (reference sequence). The V and J ends lost 2 bases and 1 base, in that order; junction bases with no gene match: 10. CDR3 sequence reads: CASSLGDRAHRSNQPQHF. CDR3 coding DNA: TGTGCCAGCAGCTTAGGGGACAGGGCCCACAGGAGCAATCAGCCCCAGCATTTT.

This rearrangement joins TRBV12-3 or TRBV12-4 to TRBJ2-3; D is perhaps TRBD1 (5 bases). V shed 5 bases and J shed 4 bases, with 19 bases lying between them. The CDR3 covers 16 residues. The CDR3: CASSPTGNLRADTQYF. CDR3 coding DNA: TGTGCCAGCAGTCCCACAGGAAACTTGCGAGCAGATACGCAGTATTTT.

This clonotype turned up a few times. This chain uses TRBV10-3 with TRBJ1-1, with 7 bases aligning to TRBD1. This CDR3 is 14 amino acids long. Germline values: CDR1 ENHRY, CDR2 SYGVKD. Trimming at V came to 5 bases and at J to 4 bases, leaving 7 bases not matched to a gene. This CDR3 reads CAISLDRVGTEAFF. DNA for the CDR3: TGTGCCATCAGTCTTGACAGGGTCGGCACTGAAGCTTTCTTT.

V gene TRBV20-1 combines with J gene TRBJ1-2; D gene ambiguous. The CDR3 totals 11 residues. V was cut by 3 bases and J by 8 bases, with 10 bases left in between. The germline CDR1 and CDR2 sequences are DFQATT and SNEGSKA (reference sequence). CDR3 amino acids: CSARNAGGYTF. CDR3 bases: TGCAGTGCTAGGAACGCCGGAGGCTACACCTTC.

This clonotype showed up just a few times. The chain carries TRBV6-1 and TRBJ1-2; D not resolved. V lost 5 bases and J lost 0, with 22 bases in between. The CDR3 covers 18 residues. The V gene's germline CDR1 is MNHNS and CDR2 SASEGT. The CDR3 DNA reads TGTGCCAGCAGTACGAGGCAGCAACCAATCTTACCTAACTATGGCTACACCTTC. It codes for CASSTRQQPILPNYGYTF.

This clonotype was observed many times. The V and J genes are TRBV9 and TRBJ2-3; the match to TRBD2 covers 10 bases. The germline V gene has CDR1 SGDLS and CDR2 YYNGEE. J gave up 4 bases and V 0 bases, and 8 bases lay outside the gene matches. This CDR3 has 17 residues. CDR3 sequence (DNA): TGTGCCAGCAGCGTAGGGCTAGCGGGAGTAATCGCAGATACGCAGTATTTT. Translating it yields CASSVGLAGVIADTQYF. Full variable domain (missing parts from reference TRBV9 and TRBJ2-3): DSGVTQTPKHLITATGQRVTLRCSPRSGDLSVYWYQQSLDQGLQFLIQYYNGEERAKGNILERFSAQQFPDLHSELNLSSLELGDSALYFCASSVGLAGVIADTQYFGPGTRLTVL.

The chain uses TRBV4-1 and TRBJ1-4; D not certain. The V and J ends lost 3 bases and 7 bases respectively, with 18 bases between them. There are 16 residues in the CDR3. Germline CDR1 MGHRA, CDR2 YSYEKL. The CDR3 is CASSHPLGPSGEKLFF. CDR3 coding DNA: TGCGCCAGCAGCCATCCTTTAGGGCCGAGCGGTGAAAAACTGTTTTTT.

The rearrangement joins TRBV13 to TRBJ2-7; D remains ambiguous. The V gene's germline CDR1 is PRHDT and CDR2 FYEKMQ (reference sequence). This CDR3 contains 13 residues. V shed 5 bases and J shed 4 bases, with 12 bases lying between them. DNA of the CDR3: TGTGCCAGCAGCCCCCGACGGTTTTACGAGCAGTACTTC. It is translated as CASSPRRFYEQYF.

The chain carries TRBV28 and TRBJ2-7; D uncertain. This CDR3 region has 12 residues. CDR1 is MDHEN, CDR2 SYDVKM, per germline. V gave up 6 bases and J gave up 3 bases, with 9 bases separating them. The CDR3 nucleotides are TGTGCCAGCAGCCAACGCATCTACGAGCAGTACTTC. Its translation is CASSQRIYEQYF.

This clonotype occurred a few times. This chain connects TRBV10-2 to TRBJ2-7; a weak D match, TRBD2 (5 bases). V dropped 2 bases and J dropped 4 bases, with 24 bases sitting between them. This CDR3 is 18 amino acids long. CDR1 is WSHSY and CDR2 is SAAADI in the germline V gene. The CDR3 sequence: CASSEGLERPWQRYEQYF. The CDR3 DNA sequence: TGCGCCAGCAGTGAGGGTTTAGAACGTCCCTGGCAGCGGTACGAGCAGTACTTC.

V usage is TRBV10-2 and J usage is TRBJ2-1; tentative D call: TRBD2 (5 bases). CDR3 size: 14 residues. Trimming shortened V by 8 bases and J by 3 bases, and 14 bases separated the two germline ends. CDR1 is WSHSY, CDR2 SAAADI, per germline. In nucleotides, the CDR3 is TGCGCCAGCGGAGAGCGGAAGGACTACAATGAGCAGTTCTTC. Residues: CASGERKDYNEQFF.

This chain connects TRBV5-1 to TRBJ2-1; 8 nucleotides line up with TRBD2. Germline V gene lookup returns CDR1 SGHRS and CDR2 YFSETQ. CDR3 length: 15 amino acids. The V segment lost 0 bases and the J segment 14 bases; nucleotides outside the gene matches: 13. This CDR3 is CASSLGREREQRKFF. CDR3 coding DNA: TGCGCCAGCAGCTTGGGTCGGGAGCGGGAGCAACGTAAGTTCTTC. Looking up the rest from reference TRBV5-1 and TRBJ2-1 gives the full variable domain: KAGVTQTPRYLIKTRGQQVTLSCSPISGHRSVSWYQQTPGQGLQFLFEYFSETQRNKGNFPGRFSGRQFSNSRSEMNVSTLELGDSALYLCASSLGREREQRKFFGPGTRLTVL.

This chain connects TRBV19 to TRBJ2-7; D remains ambiguous. The CDR3 is 14 residues long. The germline V and J ends were trimmed by 0 bases and 3 bases, with 9 bases remaining between them. Germline CDR1 and CDR2: LNHDA and SQIVND (reference sequence). The CDR3 DNA follows: TGTGCCAGTAGTATAGAAGGACGAGGCTACGAGCAGTACTTC. This gives the protein CASSIEGRGYEQYF.

The chain is built from TRBV3-1 and TRBJ1-5, with a possible D match to TRBD1 (5 bases). Trimming cost V 1 base and J 7 bases, with 17 bases left between them. Germline V gives CDR1 LGHDT, CDR2 YNNKEL (reference sequence). The CDR3 consists of 16 residues. CDR3 region: CASSQGDGGPGQPQHF. CDR3 in DNA: TGTGCCAGCAGCCAAGGGGACGGGGGTCCGGGCCAGCCCCAGCATTTT.

The rearrangement joins TRBV3-1 to TRBJ2-1; TRBD2 agrees at 9 bases. The CDR3 spans 17 residues. From germline, CDR1 is LGHDT and CDR2 YNNKEL (reference sequence). The V segment lost 0 bases and the J segment 8 bases; nucleotides outside the gene matches: 11. CDR3 residues: CASSQDRGTSIRDEQFF. The DNA of the CDR3 is TGTGCCAGCAGCCAAGACCGGGGGACTAGCATCAGGGATGAGCAGTTCTTC.